These 31 T cell receptor beta chains share one sample of origin, sequenced in a study of blood T cell repertoires in COVID-19. Produced via immunoSEQ multiplex PCR; TCRdb's table is partial and in-frame only. The table includes roughly 75,000 clones, over 65% detected once. The source material was peripheral blood. The receptors come from a woman between 65 and 79 years old with acute or convalescent COVID-19.

The DNA of the CDR3 is TGTGCCACCAGCACCGACAGGGGAATATTAGAGACCCAGTACTTC. This codes for CATSTDRGILETQYF. J is TRBJ2-5 and V is TRBV15; 8 bases align to TRBD1. With 4 bases clipped from V and 4 bases from J, the junction kept 8 bases outside the gene matches. The germline V gene has CDR1 LNHNV and CDR2 YYDKDF (reference sequence). This CDR3 comprises 15 residues.

This clone was observed a handful of times. The chain employs TRBV4-1 and TRBJ2-7, with D perhaps matching TRBD2 (6 bases). The CDR3 is 17 residues long. V shed 1 base and J shed 0 bases, with 16 bases lying between them. Germline CDR1 is MGHRA and CDR2 is YSYEKL. CDR3 loop: CASSQAYLSGSSYEQYF. The CDR3 DNA sequence: TGCGCCAGCAGCCAAGCCTACCTTAGCGGAAGCTCCTACGAGCAGTACTTC.

The rearrangement joins TRBV29-1 to TRBJ2-1; 16 bases match TRBD2. Germline loops: CDR1 SQVTM, CDR2 ANQGSEA. Trimming removed 6 bases from V and 0 bases from J; junction bases left unmatched: 5. CDR3 length: 17 amino acids. DNA of the CDR3: TGCAGCGTGGGACTAGCGGGAGGGCAGAGCTCCTACAATGAGCAGTTCTTC. It specifies CSVGLAGGQSSYNEQFF.

The chain is built from TRBV2 and TRBJ1-3, with D possibly being TRBD1 (5 bases). Germline V gene lookup returns CDR1 SNHLY and CDR2 FYNNEI. Between the trimmed V and J ends, which lost 6 bases and 0 bases, there was a span of 12 bases. This CDR3 spans 15 amino acids. The CDR3 region has the DNA TGTGCCAGCAGCCGACAGACTGGCTCTGGAAACACCATATATTTT. This sequence encodes CASSRQTGSGNTIYF.

The gene calls are TRBV30 and TRBJ1-2; 11 bases match TRBD1. Looked up from germline, CDR1 is GTSNPN and CDR2 is SVGIG (reference sequence). The CDR3 has 15 residues. V lost 4 bases to trimming and J lost 3 bases; unmatched junction nucleotides: 7. DNA of the CDR3: TGTGCCTGGACCCGCGGGACAGGGGGAGACTATGGCTACACCTTC. It is translated as CAWTRGTGGDYGYTF.

The gene calls are TRBV10-2 and TRBJ1-4; 11 nucleotides line up with TRBD1. From germline, CDR1 is WSHSY and CDR2 SAAADI. With 8 bases clipped from V and 2 bases from J, the junction kept 7 bases outside the gene matches. The CDR3 runs 16 residues. The CDR3 reads CASSDRGPATNEKLFF. The DNA of the CDR3 is TGCGCCAGCTCGGACAGGGGGCCGGCGACTAATGAAAAACTGTTTTTT.

CDR3 coding DNA: TGCGGGGCTTGGGCCGACTACGAGCAGTACTTC. Amino acids: CGAWADYEQYF. This rearrangement joins TRBV20-1 to TRBJ2-7; D is possibly TRBD1 (5 bases). CDR1 DFQATT and CDR2 SNEGSKA come from the germline V gene (reference sequence). The CDR3 spans 11 residues.

The chain combines TRBV19 with TRBJ1-5; tentatively, D is TRBD1 (6 bases). The V gene's germline CDR1 is LNHDA and CDR2 SQIVND (reference sequence). V was clipped by 6 bases and J by 7 bases, with 10 bases between them. The CDR3 length is 12 residues. The CDR3 nucleotides read TGTGCCAGTAGGACAGGTGAGCAGCCCCAGCATTTT. Amino acids: CASRTGEQPQHF.

CDR3 sequence reads: CASSLFTGGNEQFF. In nucleotides, the CDR3 is TGTGCCAGCAGCTTATTCACAGGCGGCAATGAGCAGTTCTTC. The chain is built from TRBV7-3 and TRBJ2-1, with TRBD1 as a possible D gene (5 bases). The CDR3 contains 14 residues. Germline V lookup: CDR1 SGHTA, CDR2 FQGTGA. V dropped 2 bases and J dropped 6 bases, with 11 bases sitting between them.

This clone was observed a single time. The gene calls are TRBV6-5 and TRBJ2-7; D possibly corresponds to TRBD1 (6 bases). The CDR3 has 14 amino acids. Germline CDR1 MNHEY, CDR2 SVGAGI. V was clipped by 6 bases and J by 2 bases, with 14 bases between them. The CDR3 region has the DNA TGTGCCAGCAGGCCTTACAGGGCCACCTACGAGCAGTACTTC. Encoded protein: CASRPYRATYEQYF.

V gene TRBV27 combines with J gene TRBJ1-5; D gene ambiguous. The V and J ends lost 5 bases and 4 bases respectively, with 6 bases between them. CDR1 is MNHEY, CDR2 SMNVEV, per germline (reference sequence). The CDR3 totals 12 residues. CDR3 coding DNA: TGTGCCAGCAGTCGAGTTAATCAGCCCCAGCATTTT. Translating it yields CASSRVNQPQHF.

The CDR3 region is CASRTWGGVDTEAFF. The CDR3, as DNA: TGTGCCAGTAGGACCTGGGGGGGCGTGGACACTGAAGCTTTCTTT. V usage is TRBV19 and J usage is TRBJ1-1, with D possibly being TRBD1 (6 bases). This CDR3 is built from 15 residues. V was clipped by 6 bases and J by 3 bases, with 17 bases between them. Germline CDR1 reads LNHDA; CDR2 reads SQIVND (reference sequence).

This clone was detected only once. V is TRBV30 and J is TRBJ2-5, with D unclear. V dropped 1 base and J dropped 4 bases, with 10 bases sitting between them. Germline values: CDR1 GTSNPN, CDR2 SVGIG (reference sequence). The CDR3 extends over 13 amino acids. CDR3 DNA: TGTGCCTGGAGTGGATCTACCGGAGAGACCCAGTACTTC. This codes for CAWSGSTGETQYF.

The chain uses TRBV2 and TRBJ2-5; 9 positions match TRBD1. CDR3 size: 14 residues. The germline CDR1 and CDR2 sequences are SNHLY and FYNNEI. After removal of 5 bases from V and 2 bases from J, the junction contained 3 bases not matched to a gene. CDR3 bases: TGTGCCAGCAGTCGGGACAGGGCACAAGAGACCCAGTACTTC. This translates into CASSRDRAQETQYF.

This chain links TRBV29-1 with TRBJ2-5; TRBD1 might be the D (5 bases). The CDR3 consists of 11 residues. V was clipped by 6 bases and J by 5 bases, with 10 bases between them. Germline CDR1 and CDR2: SQVTM and ANQGSEA. The DNA of the CDR3 is TGCAGCGTACAGGACCGGGAGACCCAGTACTTC. Its protein product is CSVQDRETQYF. Together with reference TRBV29-1 and TRBJ2-5, the CDR3 gives the full variable domain: SAVISQKPSRDICQRGTSLTIQCQVDSQVTMMFWYRQQPGQSLTLIATANQGSEATYESGFVIDKFPISRPNLTFSTLTVSNMSPEDSSIYLCSVQDRETQYFGPGTRLLVL.

This chain links TRBV7-8 with TRBJ1-2; tentatively, D is TRBD1 (6 bases). The CDR3 is 14 amino acids. Per germline, CDR1 SGHVS and CDR2 FQNEAQ. The V and J ends lost 5 bases and 4 bases respectively, with 14 bases between them. The CDR3 spells CASSLRDTTYGYTF. CDR3 sequence (DNA): TGTGCCAGCAGCCTAAGGGACACCACCTATGGCTACACCTTC.

This clone was seen once. The chain uses TRBV19 and TRBJ2-6; unclear D gene. From germline, CDR1 is LNHDA and CDR2 SQIVND (reference sequence). Trimming took off 4 bases at V and 0 bases at J, with 10 bases between the two ends. CDR3 length: 16 amino acids. The CDR3 here is CASSKFDFSGANVLTF. The CDR3 coding sequence is TGTGCCAGTAGTAAGTTTGACTTCTCTGGGGCCAACGTCCTGACTTTC.

The chain carries TRBV13 and TRBJ2-1; 15 nucleotides match TRBD2. The CDR3 consists of 15 residues. CDR1 PRHDT and CDR2 FYEKMQ come from the germline V gene (reference sequence). With 5 bases clipped from V and 6 bases from J, the junction kept 2 bases outside the gene matches. The CDR3 spells CASSLGLAGGNEQFF. The CDR3 DNA reads as TGTGCCAGCAGCCTGGGACTAGCGGGAGGCAATGAGCAGTTCTTC.

The chain joins TRBV6-1 to TRBJ2-7; D is unresolved. The V end was cut by 2 bases, the J end by 6 bases, with 11 bases between. Germline V gene sequence: CDR1 MNHNS, CDR2 SASEGT. The CDR3 is made up of 13 amino acids. The CDR3 DNA reads TGTGCCAGCAGTGAACTACCACTGAGCGAGCAGTACTTC. Its translation is CASSELPLSEQYF.

The V and J genes are TRBV10-3 and TRBJ2-7; TRBD2 might be the D (5 bases). This CDR3 is 12 amino acids long. The V gene lost 5 bases and the J gene lost 6 bases, with 11 bases spanning the gap. The germline gives CDR1 ENHRY, CDR2 SYGVKD. In DNA, the CDR3 is TGTGCCATCAGTACCGAGGGTTCCGAGCAGTACTTC. Amino acids: CAISTEGSEQYF.

CDR3 coding DNA: TGTGCCAGCAGCCCCGGGGAGGGTCCCTATGGCTACACCTTC. Translated, it gives CASSPGEGPYGYTF. The chain recombines TRBV3-1 (or the pseudogene TRBV3-2) with TRBJ1-2; D unclear. CDR1 and CDR2 from the germline V gene are LGHDT and YNNKEL (reference sequence). Trimming removed 4 bases from V and 4 bases from J, with 13 bases in between. This CDR3 comprises 14 residues.

Only one count was recorded for this clone. The chain is built from TRBV27 and TRBJ2-5; D may be TRBD2 (5 bases). This CDR3 comprises 14 residues. The V end was cut by 3 bases, the J end by 2 bases, with 10 bases between. Germline V gene sequence: CDR1 MNHEY, CDR2 SMNVEV (reference sequence). The CDR3 nucleotides are TGTGCCAGCAGTTTGGACGGGGTTCAAGAGACCCAGTACTTC. Translated: CASSLDGVQETQYF.

This clone was seen more than once but under ten times. Here the CDR3 reads CASSSRDAYFYGYTF. CDR3 nucleotide sequence: TGTGCCAGCAGCTCGCGGGATGCATACTTCTATGGCTACACCTTC. The chain links TRBV13 to TRBJ1-2; no reliable D call. The CDR3 has 15 amino acids. V was pared by 4 bases and J by 4 bases, with 16 bases between. CDR1 PRHDT and CDR2 FYEKMQ come from the germline V gene (reference sequence).

The rearrangement links TRBV7-8 to TRBJ1-2; D not resolved. CDR1 SGHVS and CDR2 FQNEAQ come from the germline V gene. V was pared by 8 bases and J by 4 bases, with 14 bases between. The CDR3 length is 13 residues. CDR3 nucleotides: TGTGCCAGCGGCCCCCGTCAGGCCTATGGCTACACCTTC. It encodes CASGPRQAYGYTF. The full variable domain, completed using reference TRBV7-8 and TRBJ1-2, is GAGVSQSPRYKVAKRGQDVALRCDPISGHVSLFWYQQALGQGPEFLTYFQNEAQLDKSGLPSDRFFAERPEGSVSTLKIQRTQQEDSAVYLCASGPRQAYGYTFGSGTRLTVV.

This clone was counted a few times. The chain carries TRBV6-2 or TRBV6-3 and TRBJ2-1; 10 nucleotides line up with TRBD2. Germline V gene sequence: CDR1 MNHEY, CDR2 SVGEGT. The CDR3 is 14 amino acids. J was trimmed by 8 bases and V by 2 bases; bases with no gene match: 3. This CDR3 is CASSYGTSVDEQFF. The CDR3 DNA sequence: TGTGCCAGCAGTTACGGGACTAGCGTTGATGAGCAGTTCTTC.

By proportion, this clone is medium-sized. The chain links TRBV7-8 to TRBJ2-7; D perhaps matches TRBD2 (6 bases). V shed 4 bases and J shed 0 bases, with 13 bases lying between them. From germline, CDR1 is SGHVS and CDR2 FQNEAQ. CDR3 length: 15 amino acids. The CDR3 bases are TGTGCCAGCAGCTCCCTAGCGCTTAGCTCCTACGAGCAGTACTTC. Residues: CASSSLALSSYEQYF.

This chain uses TRBV6-5 with TRBJ2-3; the match to TRBD2 covers 10 bases. Per germline, CDR1 MNHEY and CDR2 SVGAGI. The CDR3 spans 15 residues. Unmatched junction bases numbered 8, after V lost 5 bases and J lost 6 bases. The CDR3 loop reads CASSPTGTSADTQYF. The CDR3 nucleotides read TGTGCCAGCAGTCCTACCGGGACTAGCGCGGATACGCAGTATTTT.

The chain links TRBV6-5 to TRBJ2-7; TRBD1 agrees at 7 bases. The CDR3 has 12 residues. The V gene end was trimmed by 6 bases and the J gene end by 7 bases; junction bases not matched to a gene: 6. The V gene's germline CDR1 is MNHEY and CDR2 SVGAGI. CDR3 coding DNA: TGTGCCAGCAGCATACCAGGGGGTGAGCAGTACTTC. Translating gives CASSIPGGEQYF.

This chain links TRBV5-4 with TRBJ2-3, with D perhaps matching TRBD1 (6 bases). The V end was cut by 1 base, the J end by 6 bases, with 12 bases between. The CDR3 contains 14 residues. Germline CDR1 reads SGHNT; CDR2 reads YYREEE (reference sequence). The DNA for the CDR3 is TGTGCCAGCAGCTTGTCAGGGGTGGGGGATACGCAGTATTTT. Amino acid sequence: CASSLSGVGDTQYF.

The V and J genes are TRBV4-3 and TRBJ2-7, with D maybe TRBD1 (6 bases). V lost 1 base, J lost 3 bases, and 13 bases lay in between. The CDR3 is 15 residues long. Germline V gives CDR1 LGHNA, CDR2 YSLEER. The CDR3: CASSQGRDTLYEQYF. For the CDR3, the DNA is TGCGCCAGCAGCCAAGGACGGGACACTCTCTACGAGCAGTACTTC.

J is TRBJ1-5 and V is TRBV2, with 11 bases lining up with TRBD1. In germline, CDR1 is SNHLY, CDR2 FYNNEI. This CDR3 is 16 amino acids long. Trimming cost V 4 bases and J 3 bases; bases outside gene matches: 5. The CDR3 here is CASSGDRGISNQPQHF. The CDR3 coding sequence is TGTGCCAGCAGTGGGGACAGGGGGATATCCAATCAGCCCCAGCATTTT.